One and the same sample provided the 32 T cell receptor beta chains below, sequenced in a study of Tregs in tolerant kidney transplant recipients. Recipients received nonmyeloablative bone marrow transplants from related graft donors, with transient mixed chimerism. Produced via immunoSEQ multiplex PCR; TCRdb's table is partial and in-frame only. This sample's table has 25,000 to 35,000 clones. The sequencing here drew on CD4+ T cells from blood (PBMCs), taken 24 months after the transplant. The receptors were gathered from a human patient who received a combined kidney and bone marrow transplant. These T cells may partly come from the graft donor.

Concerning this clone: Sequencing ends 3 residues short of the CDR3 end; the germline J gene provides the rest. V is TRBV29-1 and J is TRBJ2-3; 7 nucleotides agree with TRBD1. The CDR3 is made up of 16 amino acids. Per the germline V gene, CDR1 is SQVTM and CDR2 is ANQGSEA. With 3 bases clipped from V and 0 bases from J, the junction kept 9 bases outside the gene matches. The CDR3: CSVEPRTGRSTDTQYF. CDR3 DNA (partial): TGCAGCGTTGAGCCCAGGACAGGTAGAAGCACAGATACG.

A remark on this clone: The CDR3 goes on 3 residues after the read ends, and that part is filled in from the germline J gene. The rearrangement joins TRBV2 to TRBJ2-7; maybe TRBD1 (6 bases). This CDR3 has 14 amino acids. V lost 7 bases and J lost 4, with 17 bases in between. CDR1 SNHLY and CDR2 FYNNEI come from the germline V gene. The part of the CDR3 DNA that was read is TGTGCCAGCAAACCCCAGTGGACAGCTTACGAG. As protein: CASKPQWTAYE. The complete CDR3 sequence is CASKPQWTAYEQYF.

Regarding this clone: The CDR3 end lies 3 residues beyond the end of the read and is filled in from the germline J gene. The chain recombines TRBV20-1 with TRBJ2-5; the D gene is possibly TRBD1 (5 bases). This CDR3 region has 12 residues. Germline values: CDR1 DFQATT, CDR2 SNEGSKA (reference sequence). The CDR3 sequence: CSTRARAQTQYF. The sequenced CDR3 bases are TGCAGCACTCGTGCCAGGGCGCAGACC.

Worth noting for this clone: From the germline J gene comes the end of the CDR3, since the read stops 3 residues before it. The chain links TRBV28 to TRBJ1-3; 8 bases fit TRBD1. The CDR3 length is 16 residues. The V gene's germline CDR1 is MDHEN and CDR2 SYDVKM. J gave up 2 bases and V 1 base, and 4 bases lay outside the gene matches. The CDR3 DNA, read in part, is TGTGCCAGCAGTTTATCCCAGGGGGCGCCTGGAAACACC. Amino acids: CASSLSQGAPGNT. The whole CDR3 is CASSLSQGAPGNTIYF.

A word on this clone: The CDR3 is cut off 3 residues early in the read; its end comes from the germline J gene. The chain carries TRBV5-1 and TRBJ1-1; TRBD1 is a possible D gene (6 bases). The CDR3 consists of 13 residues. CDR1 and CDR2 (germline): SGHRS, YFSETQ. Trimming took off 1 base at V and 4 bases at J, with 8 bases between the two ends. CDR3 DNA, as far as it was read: TGCGCCAGCAGCTTGCCAGGGGCCACTGAA. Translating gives CASSLPGATE. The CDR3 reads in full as CASSLPGATEAFF.

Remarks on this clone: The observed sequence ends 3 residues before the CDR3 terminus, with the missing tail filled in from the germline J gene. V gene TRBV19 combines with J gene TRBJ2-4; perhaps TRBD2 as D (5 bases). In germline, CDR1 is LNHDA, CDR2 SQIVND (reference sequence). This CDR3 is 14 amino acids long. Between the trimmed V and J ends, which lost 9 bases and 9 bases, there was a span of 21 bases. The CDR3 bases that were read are TGTGCCAGCAAATCGGCGGGCCAGTCAAGCATT. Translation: CASKSAGQSSI. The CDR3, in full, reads CASKSAGQSSIQYF.

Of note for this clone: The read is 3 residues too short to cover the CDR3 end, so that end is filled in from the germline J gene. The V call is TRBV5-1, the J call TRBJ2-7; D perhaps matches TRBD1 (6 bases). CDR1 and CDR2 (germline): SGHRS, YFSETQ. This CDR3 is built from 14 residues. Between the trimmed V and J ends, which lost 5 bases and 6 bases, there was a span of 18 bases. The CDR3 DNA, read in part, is TGCGCCAGCAGTCTTGACACAGGGTTGGGCGAG. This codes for CASSLDTGLGE. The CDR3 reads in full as CASSLDTGLGEQYF.

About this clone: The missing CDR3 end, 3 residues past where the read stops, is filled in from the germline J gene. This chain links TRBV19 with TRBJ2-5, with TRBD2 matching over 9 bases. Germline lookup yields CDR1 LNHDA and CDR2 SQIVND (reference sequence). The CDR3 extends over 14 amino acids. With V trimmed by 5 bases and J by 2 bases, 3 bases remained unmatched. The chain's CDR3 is CASSASGKQETQYF. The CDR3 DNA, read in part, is TGTGCCAGTAGTGCTAGCGGGAAACAAGAGACC.

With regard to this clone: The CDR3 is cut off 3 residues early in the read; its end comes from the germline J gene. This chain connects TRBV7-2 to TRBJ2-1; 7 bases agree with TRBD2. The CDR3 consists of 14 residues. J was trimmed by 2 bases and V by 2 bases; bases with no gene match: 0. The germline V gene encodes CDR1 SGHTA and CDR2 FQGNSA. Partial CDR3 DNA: TGTGCCAGCAGCTTACTAGCGGCCTACAATGAG. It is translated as CASSLLAAYNE. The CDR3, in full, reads CASSLLAAYNEQFF.

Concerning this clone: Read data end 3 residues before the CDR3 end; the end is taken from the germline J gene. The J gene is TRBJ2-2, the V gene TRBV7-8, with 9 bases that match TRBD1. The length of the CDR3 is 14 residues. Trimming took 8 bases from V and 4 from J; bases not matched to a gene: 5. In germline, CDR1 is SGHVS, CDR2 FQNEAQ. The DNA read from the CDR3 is TGTGCCAGCCGGGGACAGGGATCCACCGGGGAG. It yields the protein CASRGQGSTGE. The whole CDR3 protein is CASRGQGSTGELFF.

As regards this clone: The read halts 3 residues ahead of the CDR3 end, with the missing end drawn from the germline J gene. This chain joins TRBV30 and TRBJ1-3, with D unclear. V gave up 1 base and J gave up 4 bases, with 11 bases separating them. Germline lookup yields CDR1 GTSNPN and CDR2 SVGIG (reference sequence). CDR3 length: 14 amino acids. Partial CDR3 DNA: TGTGCCTGGAGTGCTAACCGCCGGGGAAACACC. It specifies CAWSANRRGNT. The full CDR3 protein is CAWSANRRGNTIYF. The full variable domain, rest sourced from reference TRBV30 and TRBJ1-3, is SQTIHQWPATLVQPVGSPLSLECTVEGTSNPNLYWYRQAAGRGLQLLFYSVGIGQISSEVPQNLSASRPQDRQFILSSKKLLLSDSGFYLCAWSANRRGNTIYFGEGSWLTVV.

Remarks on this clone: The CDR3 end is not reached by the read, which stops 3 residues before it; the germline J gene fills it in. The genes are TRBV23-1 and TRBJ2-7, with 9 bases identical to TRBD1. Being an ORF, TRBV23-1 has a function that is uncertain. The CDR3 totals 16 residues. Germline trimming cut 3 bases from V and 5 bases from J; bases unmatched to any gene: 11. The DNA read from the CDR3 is TGCGCCAGCAGTCATTCCGGGACAGGGATTGAGAACGAG. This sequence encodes CASSHSGTGIENE. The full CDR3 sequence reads CASSHSGTGIENEQYF.

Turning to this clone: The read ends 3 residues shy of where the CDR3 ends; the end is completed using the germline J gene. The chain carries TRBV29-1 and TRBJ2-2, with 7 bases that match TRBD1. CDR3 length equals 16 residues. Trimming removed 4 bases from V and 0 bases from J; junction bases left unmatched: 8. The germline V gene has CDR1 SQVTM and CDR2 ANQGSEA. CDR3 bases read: TGCAGCGTTGTCCGAACAGGGGACGCGAACACCGGGGAG. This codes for CSVVRTGDANTGE. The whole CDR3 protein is CSVVRTGDANTGELFF.

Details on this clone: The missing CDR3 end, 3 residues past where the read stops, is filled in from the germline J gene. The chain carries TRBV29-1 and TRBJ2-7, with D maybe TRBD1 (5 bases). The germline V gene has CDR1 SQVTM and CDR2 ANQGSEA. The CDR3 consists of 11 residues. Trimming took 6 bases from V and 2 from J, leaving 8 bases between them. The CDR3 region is CSVADTYEQYF. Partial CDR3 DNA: TGCAGCGTCGCGGACACCTACGAG.

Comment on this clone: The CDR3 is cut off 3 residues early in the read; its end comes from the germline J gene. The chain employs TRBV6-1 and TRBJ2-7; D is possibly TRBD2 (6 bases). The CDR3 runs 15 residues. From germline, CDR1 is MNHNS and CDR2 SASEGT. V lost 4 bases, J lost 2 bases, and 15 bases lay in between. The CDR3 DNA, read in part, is TGTGCCAGCAGTGGTCCGGAGCGGGCGACCTACGAG. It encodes CASSGPERATYE. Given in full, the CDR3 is CASSGPERATYEQYF.

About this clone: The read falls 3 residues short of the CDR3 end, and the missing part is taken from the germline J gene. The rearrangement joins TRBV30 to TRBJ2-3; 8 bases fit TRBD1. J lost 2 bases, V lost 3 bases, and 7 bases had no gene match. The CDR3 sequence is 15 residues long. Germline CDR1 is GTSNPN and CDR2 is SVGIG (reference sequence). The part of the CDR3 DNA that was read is TGTGCCTGGAGCCCCGGACAGGGCCACACAGATACG. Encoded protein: CAWSPGQGHTDT. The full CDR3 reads CAWSPGQGHTDTQYF.

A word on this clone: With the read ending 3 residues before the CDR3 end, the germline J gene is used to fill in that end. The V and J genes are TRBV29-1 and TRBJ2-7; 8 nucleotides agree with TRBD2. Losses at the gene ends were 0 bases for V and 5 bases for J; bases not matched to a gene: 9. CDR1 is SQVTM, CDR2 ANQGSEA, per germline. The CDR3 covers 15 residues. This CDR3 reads CSVEDPLAGGDEQYF. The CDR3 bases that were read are TGCAGCGTTGAAGATCCCCTAGCGGGCGGCGACGAG.

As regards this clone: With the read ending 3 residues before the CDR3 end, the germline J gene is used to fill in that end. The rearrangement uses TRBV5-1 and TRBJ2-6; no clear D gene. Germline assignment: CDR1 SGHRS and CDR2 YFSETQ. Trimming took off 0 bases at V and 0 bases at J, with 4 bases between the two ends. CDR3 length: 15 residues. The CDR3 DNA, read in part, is TGCGCCAGCAGCTTGGTAGCCTCTGGGGCCAACGTC. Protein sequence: CASSLVASGANV. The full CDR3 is CASSLVASGANVLTF.

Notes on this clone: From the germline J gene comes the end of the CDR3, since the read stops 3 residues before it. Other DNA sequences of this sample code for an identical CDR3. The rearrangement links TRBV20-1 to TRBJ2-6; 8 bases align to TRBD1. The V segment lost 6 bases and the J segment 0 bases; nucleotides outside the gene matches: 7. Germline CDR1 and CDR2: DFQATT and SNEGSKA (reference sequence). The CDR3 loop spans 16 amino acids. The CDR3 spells CSARRGRDSGANVLTF. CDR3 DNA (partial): TGCAGTGCCCGCAGGGGGCGCGACTCTGGGGCCAACGTC.

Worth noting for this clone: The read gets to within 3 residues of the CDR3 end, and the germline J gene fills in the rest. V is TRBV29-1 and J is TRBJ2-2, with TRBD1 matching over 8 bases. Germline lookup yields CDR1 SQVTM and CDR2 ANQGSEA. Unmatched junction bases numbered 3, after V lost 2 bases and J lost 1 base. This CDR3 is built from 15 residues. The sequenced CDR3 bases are TGCAGCGTTGAAATCGGACAGGGGAACACCGGGGAG. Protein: CSVEIGQGNTGE. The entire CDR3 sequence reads CSVEIGQGNTGELFF.

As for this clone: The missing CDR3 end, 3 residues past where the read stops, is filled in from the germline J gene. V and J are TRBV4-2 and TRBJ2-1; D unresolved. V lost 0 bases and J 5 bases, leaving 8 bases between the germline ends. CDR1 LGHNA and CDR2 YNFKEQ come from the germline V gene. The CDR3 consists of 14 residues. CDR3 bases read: TGTGCCAGCAGCCAAGATCGGTTAGACAATGAG. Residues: CASSQDRLDNE. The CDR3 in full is CASSQDRLDNEQFF.

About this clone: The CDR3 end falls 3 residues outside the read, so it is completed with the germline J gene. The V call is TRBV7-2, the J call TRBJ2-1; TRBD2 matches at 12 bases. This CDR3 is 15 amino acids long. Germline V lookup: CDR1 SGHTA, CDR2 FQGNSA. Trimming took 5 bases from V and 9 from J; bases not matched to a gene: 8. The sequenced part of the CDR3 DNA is TGTGCCAGCAGCCCCACTAGCGGGAGGTATGGTGAG. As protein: CASSPTSGRYGE. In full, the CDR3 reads CASSPTSGRYGEQFF.

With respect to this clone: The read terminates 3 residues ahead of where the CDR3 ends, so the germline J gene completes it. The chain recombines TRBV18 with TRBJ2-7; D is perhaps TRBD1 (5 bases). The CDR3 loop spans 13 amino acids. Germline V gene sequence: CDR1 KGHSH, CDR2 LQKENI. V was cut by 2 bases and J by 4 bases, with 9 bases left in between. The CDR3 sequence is CASSPGDRYEQYF. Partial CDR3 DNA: TGTGCCAGCTCACCAGGAGACAGATACGAG.

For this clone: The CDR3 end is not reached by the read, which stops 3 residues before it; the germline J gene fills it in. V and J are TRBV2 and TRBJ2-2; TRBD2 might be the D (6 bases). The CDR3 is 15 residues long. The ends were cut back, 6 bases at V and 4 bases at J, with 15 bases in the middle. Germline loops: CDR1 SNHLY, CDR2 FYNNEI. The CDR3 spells CASRRDSLFTGELFF. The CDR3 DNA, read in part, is TGTGCCAGCAGGCGGGACTCGTTGTTCACCGGGGAG.

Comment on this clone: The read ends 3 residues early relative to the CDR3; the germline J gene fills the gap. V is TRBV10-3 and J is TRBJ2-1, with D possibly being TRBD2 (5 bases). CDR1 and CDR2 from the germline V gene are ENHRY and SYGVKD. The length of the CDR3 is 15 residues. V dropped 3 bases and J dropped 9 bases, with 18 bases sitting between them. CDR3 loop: CAISDHGGLRVEQFF. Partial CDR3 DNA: TGTGCCATCAGTGATCACGGCGGGCTTAGAGTTGAG.

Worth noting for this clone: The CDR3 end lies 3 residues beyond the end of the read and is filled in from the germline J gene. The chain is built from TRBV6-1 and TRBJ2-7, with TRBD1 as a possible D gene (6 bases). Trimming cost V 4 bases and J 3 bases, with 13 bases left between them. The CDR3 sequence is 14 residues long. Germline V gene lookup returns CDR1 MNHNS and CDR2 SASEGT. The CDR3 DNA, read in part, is TGTGCCAGCAGTGGTGGACAGCGAATCTACGAG. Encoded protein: CASSGGQRIYE. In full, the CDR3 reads CASSGGQRIYEQYF.

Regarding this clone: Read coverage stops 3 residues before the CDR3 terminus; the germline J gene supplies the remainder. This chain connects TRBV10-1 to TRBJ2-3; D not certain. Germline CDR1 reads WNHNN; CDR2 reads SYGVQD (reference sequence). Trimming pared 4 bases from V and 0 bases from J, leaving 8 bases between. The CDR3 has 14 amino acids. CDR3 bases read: TGCGCCAGCAGTGCAGGCTACAGCACAGATACG. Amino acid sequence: CASSAGYSTDT. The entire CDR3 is CASSAGYSTDTQYF.

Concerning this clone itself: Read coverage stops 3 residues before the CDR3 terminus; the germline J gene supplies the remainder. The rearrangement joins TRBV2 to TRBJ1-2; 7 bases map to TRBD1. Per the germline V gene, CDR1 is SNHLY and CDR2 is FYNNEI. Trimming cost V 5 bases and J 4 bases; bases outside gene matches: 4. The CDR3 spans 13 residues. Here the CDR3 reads CASSPDRVYGYTF. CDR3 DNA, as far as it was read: TGTGCCAGCAGTCCTGACAGGGTCTATGGC.

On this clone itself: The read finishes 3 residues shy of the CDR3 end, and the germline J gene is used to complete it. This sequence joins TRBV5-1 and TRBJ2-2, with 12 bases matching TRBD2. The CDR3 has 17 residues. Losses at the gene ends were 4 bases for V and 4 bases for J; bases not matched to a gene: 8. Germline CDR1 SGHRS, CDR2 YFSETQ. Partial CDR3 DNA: TGCGCCAGCAGCCCACGGACTAGCGGGACGGTCACCGGGGAG. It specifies CASSPRTSGTVTGE. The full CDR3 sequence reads CASSPRTSGTVTGELFF.

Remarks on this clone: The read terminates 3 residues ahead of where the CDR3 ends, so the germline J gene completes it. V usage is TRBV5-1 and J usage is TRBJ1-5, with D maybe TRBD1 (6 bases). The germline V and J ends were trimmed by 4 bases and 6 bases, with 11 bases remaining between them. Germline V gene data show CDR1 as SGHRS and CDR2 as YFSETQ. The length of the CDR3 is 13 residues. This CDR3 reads CASSISGAQPQHF. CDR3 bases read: TGCGCCAGCAGCATCTCAGGGGCTCAGCCC.

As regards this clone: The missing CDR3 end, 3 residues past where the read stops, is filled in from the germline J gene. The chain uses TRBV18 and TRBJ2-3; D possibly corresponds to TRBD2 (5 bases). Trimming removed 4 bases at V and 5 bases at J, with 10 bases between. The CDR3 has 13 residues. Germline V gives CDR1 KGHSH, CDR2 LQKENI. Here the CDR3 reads CASSLGRGDTQYF. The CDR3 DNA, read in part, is TGTGCCAGCTCACTAGGACGGGGAGATACG.

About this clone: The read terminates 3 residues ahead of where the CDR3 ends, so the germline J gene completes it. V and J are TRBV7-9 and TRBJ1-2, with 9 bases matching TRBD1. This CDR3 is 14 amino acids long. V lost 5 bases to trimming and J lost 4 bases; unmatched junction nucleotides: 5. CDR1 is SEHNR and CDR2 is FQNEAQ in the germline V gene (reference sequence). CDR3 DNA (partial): TGTGCCAGCAGCCGAGGACAGGGGAGCTATGGC. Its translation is CASSRGQGSYG. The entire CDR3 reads CASSRGQGSYGYTF.